The clone carrying this T cell receptor (beta chain) appeared a few times. The sample belongs to a study of T-cell reconstitution after alpha-beta-depleted transplantation in children. For TCRbeta, the library was prepared with unique molecular identifiers. MiXCR was run by TCRdb on the PCR reads, yielding one entry per CDR3 protein. The sample records some 490,000 distinct CDR3 sequences, under 15% being singletons. V lost 4 bases, J lost 1 base, and 13 bases lay in between. The germline CDR1 and CDR2 sequences are MGHDK and SYGVNS. This CDR3 has 15 amino acids. This chain joins TRBV25-1 and TRBJ1-1; perhaps TRBD1 as D (5 bases). Source: PBMCs from the stem cell graft donor, taken from the stem cell graft. The sequence came from a human donor who donated a stem cell graft to a child with combined immunodeficiency. CDR3 coding DNA: TGTGCCAGCAGTGCCTTGGACGGACAGAACACTGAAGCTTTCTTT. It is translated as CASSALDGQNTEAFF. Looking up the rest from reference TRBV25-1 and TRBJ1-1 gives the full variable domain: EADIYQTPRYLVIGTGKKITLECSQTMGHDKMYWYQQDPGMELHLIHYSYGVNSTEKGDLSSESTVSRIRTEHFPLTLESARPSHTSQYLCASSALDGQNTEAFFGQGTRLTVV.